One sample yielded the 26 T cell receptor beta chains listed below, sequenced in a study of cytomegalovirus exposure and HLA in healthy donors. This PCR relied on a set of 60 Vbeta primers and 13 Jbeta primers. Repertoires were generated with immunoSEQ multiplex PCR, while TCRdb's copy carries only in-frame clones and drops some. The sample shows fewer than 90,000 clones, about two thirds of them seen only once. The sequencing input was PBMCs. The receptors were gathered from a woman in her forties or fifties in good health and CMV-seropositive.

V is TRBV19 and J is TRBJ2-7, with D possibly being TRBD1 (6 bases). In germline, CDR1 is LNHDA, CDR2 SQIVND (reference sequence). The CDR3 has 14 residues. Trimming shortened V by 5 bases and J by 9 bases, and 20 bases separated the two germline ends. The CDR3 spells CASSWQGNPTRQYF. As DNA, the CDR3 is TGTGCCAGTAGTTGGCAGGGGAACCCTACGAGGCAGTACTTC.

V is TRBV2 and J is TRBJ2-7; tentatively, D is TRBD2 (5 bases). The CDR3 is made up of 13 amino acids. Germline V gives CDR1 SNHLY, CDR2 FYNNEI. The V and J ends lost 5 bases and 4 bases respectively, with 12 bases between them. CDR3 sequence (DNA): TGTGCCAGCAGTTCCCTCGGCGGGTACGAGCAGTACTTC. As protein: CASSSLGGYEQYF.

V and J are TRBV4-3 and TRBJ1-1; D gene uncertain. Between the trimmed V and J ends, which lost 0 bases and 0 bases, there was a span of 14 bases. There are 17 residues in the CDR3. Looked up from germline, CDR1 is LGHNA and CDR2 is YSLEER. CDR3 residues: CASSQEIYSMMNTEAFF. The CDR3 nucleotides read TGCGCCAGCAGCCAAGAGATATACAGTATGATGAACACTGAAGCTTTCTTT.

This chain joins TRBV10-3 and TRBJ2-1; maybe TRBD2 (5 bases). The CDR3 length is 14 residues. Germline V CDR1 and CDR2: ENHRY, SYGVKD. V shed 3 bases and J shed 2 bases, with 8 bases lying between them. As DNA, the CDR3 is TGTGCCATCAGTGAAGTACTAGCCTACAATGAGCAGTTCTTC. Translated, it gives CAISEVLAYNEQFF.

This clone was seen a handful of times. The DNA of the CDR3 is TGTGCCAGCTCGCACAGGGTCTACGAGCAGTACTTC. It yields the protein CASSHRVYEQYF. The rearrangement joins TRBV18 to TRBJ2-7, with TRBD1 as a possible D gene (6 bases). Germline V gives CDR1 KGHSH, CDR2 LQKENI. Trimming took off 6 bases at V and 3 bases at J, with 9 bases between the two ends. This CDR3 has 12 amino acids.

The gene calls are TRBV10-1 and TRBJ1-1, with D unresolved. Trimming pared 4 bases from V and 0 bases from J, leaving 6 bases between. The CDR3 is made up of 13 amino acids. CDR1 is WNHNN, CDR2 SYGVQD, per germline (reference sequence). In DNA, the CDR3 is TGCGCCAGCAGTGCCGACTTGAACACTGAAGCTTTCTTT. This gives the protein CASSADLNTEAFF.

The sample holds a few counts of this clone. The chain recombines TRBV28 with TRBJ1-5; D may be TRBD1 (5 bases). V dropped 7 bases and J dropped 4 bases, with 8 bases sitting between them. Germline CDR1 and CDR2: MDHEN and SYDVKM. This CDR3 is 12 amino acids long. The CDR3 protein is CASMGGNQPQHF. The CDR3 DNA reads TGTGCCAGCATGGGGGGGAATCAGCCCCAGCATTTT.

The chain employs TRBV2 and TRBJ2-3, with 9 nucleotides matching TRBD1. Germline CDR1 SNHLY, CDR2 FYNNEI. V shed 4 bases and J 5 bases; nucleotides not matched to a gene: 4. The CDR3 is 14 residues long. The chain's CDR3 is CASSADRGEDTQYF. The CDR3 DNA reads TGTGCCAGCAGTGCGGACAGGGGTGAAGATACGCAGTATTTT.

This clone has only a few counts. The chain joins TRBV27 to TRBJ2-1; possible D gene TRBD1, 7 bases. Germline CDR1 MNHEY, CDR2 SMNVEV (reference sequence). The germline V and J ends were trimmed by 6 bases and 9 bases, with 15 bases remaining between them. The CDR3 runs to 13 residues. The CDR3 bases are TGTGCCAGCAGACAGGGGACTTTGGGTGAGCAGTTCTTC. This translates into CASRQGTLGEQFF.

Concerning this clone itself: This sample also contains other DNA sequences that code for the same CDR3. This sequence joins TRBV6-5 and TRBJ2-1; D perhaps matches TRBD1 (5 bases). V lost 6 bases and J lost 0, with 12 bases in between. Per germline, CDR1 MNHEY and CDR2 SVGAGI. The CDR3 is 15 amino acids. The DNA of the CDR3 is TGTGCCAGCAGACGCCAGGGTGTCTCCTACAATGAGCAGTTCTTC. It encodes CASRRQGVSYNEQFF.

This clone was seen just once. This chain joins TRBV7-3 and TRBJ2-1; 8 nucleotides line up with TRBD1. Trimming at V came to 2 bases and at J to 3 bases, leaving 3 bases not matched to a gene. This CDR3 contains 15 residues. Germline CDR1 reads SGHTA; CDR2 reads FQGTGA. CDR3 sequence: CASSLAQGGYNEQFF. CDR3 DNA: TGTGCCAGCAGCTTAGCACAGGGGGGCTACAATGAGCAGTTCTTC.

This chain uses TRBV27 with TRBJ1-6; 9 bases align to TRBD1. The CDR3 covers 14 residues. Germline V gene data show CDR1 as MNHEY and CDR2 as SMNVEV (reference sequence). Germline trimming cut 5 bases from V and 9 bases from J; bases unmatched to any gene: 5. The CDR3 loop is CASSIQGASSPLHF. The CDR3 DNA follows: TGTGCCAGCAGTATACAGGGGGCAAGTTCACCCCTCCACTTT.

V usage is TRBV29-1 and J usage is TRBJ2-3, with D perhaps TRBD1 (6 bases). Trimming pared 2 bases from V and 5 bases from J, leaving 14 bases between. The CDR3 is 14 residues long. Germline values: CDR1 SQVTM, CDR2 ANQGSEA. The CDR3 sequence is CSVETLRDIDTQYF. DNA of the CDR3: TGCAGCGTTGAAACTTTGAGGGACATAGATACGCAGTATTTT.

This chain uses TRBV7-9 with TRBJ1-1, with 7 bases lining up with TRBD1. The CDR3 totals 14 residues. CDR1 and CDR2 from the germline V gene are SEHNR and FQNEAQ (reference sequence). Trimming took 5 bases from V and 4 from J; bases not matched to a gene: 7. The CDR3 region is CASSPSTGSTEAFF. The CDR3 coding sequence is TGTGCCAGCAGCCCCTCGACAGGGTCCACTGAAGCTTTCTTT.

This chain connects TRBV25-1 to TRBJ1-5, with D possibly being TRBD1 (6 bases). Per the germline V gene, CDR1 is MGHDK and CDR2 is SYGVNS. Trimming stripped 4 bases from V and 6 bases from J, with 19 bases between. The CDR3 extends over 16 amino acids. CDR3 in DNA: TGTGCCAGCAGTGCCCCGGCGGGGGGGGCGGGTCAGCCCCAGCATTTT. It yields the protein CASSAPAGGAGQPQHF.

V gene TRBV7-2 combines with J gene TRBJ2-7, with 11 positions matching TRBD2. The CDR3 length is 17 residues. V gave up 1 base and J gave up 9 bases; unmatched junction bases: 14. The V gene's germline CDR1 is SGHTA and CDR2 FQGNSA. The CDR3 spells CASSLGRRLAGGMGQYF. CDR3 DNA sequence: TGTGCCAGCAGCTTAGGACGCAGGCTAGCGGGAGGAATGGGGCAGTACTTC.

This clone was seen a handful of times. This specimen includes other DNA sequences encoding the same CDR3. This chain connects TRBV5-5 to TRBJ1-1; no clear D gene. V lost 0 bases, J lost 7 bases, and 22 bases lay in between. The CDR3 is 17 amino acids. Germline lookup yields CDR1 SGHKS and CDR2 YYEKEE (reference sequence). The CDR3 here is CASSLAVLSGAPSEAFF. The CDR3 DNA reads TGTGCCAGCAGCTTGGCCGTCCTCAGCGGAGCCCCAAGTGAAGCTTTCTTT. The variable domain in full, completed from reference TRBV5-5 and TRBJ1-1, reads DAGVTQSPTHLIKTRGQQVTLRCSPISGHKSVSWYQQVLGQGPQFIFQYYEKEERGRGNFPDRFSARQFPNYSSELNVNALLLGDSALYLCASSLAVLSGAPSEAFFGQGTRLTVV.

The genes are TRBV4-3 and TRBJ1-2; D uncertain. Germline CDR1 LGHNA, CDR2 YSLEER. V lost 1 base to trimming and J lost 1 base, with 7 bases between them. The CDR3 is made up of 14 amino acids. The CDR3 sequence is CASSQAQHNYGYTF. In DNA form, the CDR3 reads TGCGCCAGCAGCCAAGCACAACATAACTATGGCTACACCTTC.

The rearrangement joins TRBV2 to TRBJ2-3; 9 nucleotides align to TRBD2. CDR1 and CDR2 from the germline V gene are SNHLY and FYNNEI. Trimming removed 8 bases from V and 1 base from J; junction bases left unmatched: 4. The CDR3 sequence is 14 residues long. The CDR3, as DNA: TGTGCCAGCTCTAGCGGGATCCGCACAGATACGCAGTATTTT. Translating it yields CASSSGIRTDTQYF.

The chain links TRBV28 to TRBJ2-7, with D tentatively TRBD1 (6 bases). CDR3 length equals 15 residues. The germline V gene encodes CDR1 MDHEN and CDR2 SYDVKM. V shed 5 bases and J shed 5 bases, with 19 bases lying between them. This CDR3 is CASSPADRQGNEQYF. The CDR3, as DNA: TGTGCCAGCAGTCCTGCGGACCGGCAGGGGAACGAGCAGTACTTC.

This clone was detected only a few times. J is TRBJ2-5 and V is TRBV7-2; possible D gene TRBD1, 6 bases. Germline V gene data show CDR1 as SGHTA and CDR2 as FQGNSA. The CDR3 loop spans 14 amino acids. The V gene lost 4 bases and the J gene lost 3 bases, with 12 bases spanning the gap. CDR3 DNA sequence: TGTGCCAGCAGCTCCCCGGACAGAAAAGAGACCCAGTACTTC. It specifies CASSSPDRKETQYF.

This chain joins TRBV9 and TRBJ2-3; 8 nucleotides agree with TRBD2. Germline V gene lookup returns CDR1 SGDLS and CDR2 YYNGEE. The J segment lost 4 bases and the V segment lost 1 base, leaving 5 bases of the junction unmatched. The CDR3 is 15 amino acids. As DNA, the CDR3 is TGTGCCAGCAGCGTATGGGGCGGGGGGTCAGATACGCAGTATTTT. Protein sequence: CASSVWGGGSDTQYF. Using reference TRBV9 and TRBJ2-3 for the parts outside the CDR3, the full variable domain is DSGVTQTPKHLITATGQRVTLRCSPRSGDLSVYWYQQSLDQGLQFLIQYYNGEERAKGNILERFSAQQFPDLHSELNLSSLELGDSALYFCASSVWGGGSDTQYFGPGTRLTVL.

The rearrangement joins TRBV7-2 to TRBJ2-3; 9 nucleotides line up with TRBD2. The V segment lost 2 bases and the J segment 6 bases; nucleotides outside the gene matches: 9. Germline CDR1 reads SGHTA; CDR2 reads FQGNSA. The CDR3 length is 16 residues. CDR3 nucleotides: TGTGCCAGCAGCTTAAATGGCGGGAGGGCCGGCGATACGCAGTATTTT. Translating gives CASSLNGGRAGDTQYF.

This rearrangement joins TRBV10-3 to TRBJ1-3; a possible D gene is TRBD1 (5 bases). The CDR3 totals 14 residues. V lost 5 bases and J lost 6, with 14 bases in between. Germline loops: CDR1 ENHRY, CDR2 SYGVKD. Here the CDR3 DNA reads TGTGCCATCAGTCTAGACAGCGCTCAAAACACCATATATTTT. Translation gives CAISLDSAQNTIYF.

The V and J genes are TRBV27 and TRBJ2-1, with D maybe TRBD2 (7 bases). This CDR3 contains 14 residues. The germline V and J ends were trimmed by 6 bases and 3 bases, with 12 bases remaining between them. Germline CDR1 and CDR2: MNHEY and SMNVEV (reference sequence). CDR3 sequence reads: CASRGGAIYNEQFF. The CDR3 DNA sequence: TGTGCCAGCAGGGGGGGGGCGATCTACAATGAGCAGTTCTTC.

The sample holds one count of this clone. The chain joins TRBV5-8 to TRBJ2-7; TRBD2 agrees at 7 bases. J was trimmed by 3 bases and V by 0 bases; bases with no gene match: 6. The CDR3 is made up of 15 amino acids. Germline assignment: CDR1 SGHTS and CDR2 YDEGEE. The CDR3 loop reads CASSLAEGGSYEQYF. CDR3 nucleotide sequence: TGTGCCAGCAGCTTGGCCGAGGGAGGGAGCTACGAGCAGTACTTC.